These 16 T cell receptor beta chains came from one sample sequenced in a study of high-grade serous ovarian cancer treatment subgroups. Sequencing was performed with immunoSEQ multiplex PCR; in TCRdb, only in-frame clones are kept and a portion is missing. The table has 1,500 to 2,000 clones, around 74% seen once. The tumor samples were collected prior to definitive surgery or chemotherapy. Sample: tumor tissue. The receptors shown here come from a human donor with high-grade serous ovarian cancer.

This clone was seen once. The genes are TRBV7-2 and TRBJ2-2, with TRBD2 matching over 8 bases. The CDR3 consists of 14 residues. Per germline, CDR1 SGHTA and CDR2 FQGNSA. With V trimmed by 10 bases and J by 5 bases, 9 bases remained unmatched. CDR3 sequence reads: CATRRGLGTGELFF. Here the CDR3 DNA reads TGTGCCACCCGAAGGGGACTAGGAACCGGGGAGCTGTTTTTT.

This clone was seen more than once but under ten times. An end of the junction differs from the germline gene, which may be a read error. The J gene is TRBJ1-4, the V gene TRBV4-3; D gene ambiguous. The CDR3 runs 13 residues. Germline V CDR1 and CDR2: LGHNA, YSLEER. For the CDR3, the DNA is TGCGCCAGCAGCCAAGATAGCGCAGGACCAGCGTGGTTT. This codes for CASSQDSAGPAWF.

This chain joins TRBV30 and TRBJ1-4; 11 positions agree with TRBD1. The CDR3 extends over 14 amino acids. Germline lookup yields CDR1 GTSNPN and CDR2 SVGIG (reference sequence). Germline trimming cut 1 base from V and 8 bases from J; bases unmatched to any gene: 3. The CDR3, as DNA: TGTGCCTGGAGTGGGGGACAGGGGGGCGAAAAACTGTTTTTT. This sequence encodes CAWSGGQGGEKLFF.

This clone is medium-sized within its sample. The chain combines TRBV15 with TRBJ2-7; possible D gene TRBD1, 6 bases. The CDR3 covers 14 residues. Trimming took off 1 base at V and 5 bases at J, with 12 bases between the two ends. The germline V gene has CDR1 LNHNV and CDR2 YYDKDF (reference sequence). The CDR3 is CATSRVQGRDEQYF. The CDR3 region has the DNA TGTGCCACCAGCAGAGTACAGGGTAGGGACGAGCAGTACTTC.

The CDR3 nucleotides read TGCGCCAGCAGCCAAGATGGGATAGGGCCTACTGAGGATGGCTACACCTTC. Translation: CASSQDGIGPTEDGYTF. The V gene is TRBV4-1, the J gene TRBJ1-2; D unclear. The CDR3 loop spans 17 amino acids. Trimming shortened V by 0 bases and J by 6 bases, and 20 bases separated the two germline ends. The germline V gene encodes CDR1 MGHRA and CDR2 YSYEKL.

The chain employs TRBV27 and TRBJ1-3; D call uncertain. The CDR3 contains 16 residues. Per germline, CDR1 MNHEY and CDR2 SMNVEV (reference sequence). With 0 bases removed from V and 0 bases from J, the gap between germline ends came to 9 bases. CDR3 in DNA: TGTGCCAGCAGTTTATCGGGAGTCCTCTCTGGAAACACCATATATTTT. Translating it yields CASSLSGVLSGNTIYF.

The chain combines TRBV28 with TRBJ2-7, with 7 bases that match TRBD2. The CDR3 covers 15 residues. From germline, CDR1 is MDHEN and CDR2 SYDVKM. The V gene end was trimmed by 3 bases and the J gene end by 0 bases; junction bases not matched to a gene: 5. The CDR3 nucleotides are TGTGCCAGCAGTTTCCGCGGCGGGGGCTCCTACGAGCAGTACTTC. Translating gives CASSFRGGGSYEQYF.

The chain combines TRBV19 with TRBJ2-3; 16 nucleotides align to TRBD2. J lost 4 bases, V lost 6 bases, and 7 bases had no gene match. The V gene's germline CDR1 is LNHDA and CDR2 SQIVND (reference sequence). The CDR3 runs 17 residues. The CDR3 DNA is TGTGCCAGTAGCCTGGGACTAGCGGGAGGGAGGGCAGATACGCAGTATTTT. Its protein is CASSLGLAGGRADTQYF.

The chain is built from TRBV7-3 and TRBJ2-1; 8 bases agree with TRBD2. The germline V gene has CDR1 SGHTA and CDR2 FQGTGA. This CDR3 contains 15 residues. V lost 1 base, J lost 4 bases, and 3 bases stayed unmatched. CDR3 residues: CASSLSGGSYNEQFF. The DNA for the CDR3 is TGTGCCAGCAGCTTAAGCGGGGGGTCGTACAATGAGCAGTTCTTC. Supplemented by reference TRBV7-3 and TRBJ2-1, the full variable domain reads GAGVSQTPSNKVTEKGKYVELRCDPISGHTALYWYRQSLGQGPEFLIYFQGTGAADDSGLPNDRFFAVRPEGSVSTLKIQRTERGDSAVYLCASSLSGGSYNEQFFGPGTRLTVL.

This clone was counted a single time. V usage is TRBV30 and J usage is TRBJ2-5; 11 positions match TRBD1. CDR1 and CDR2 (germline): GTSNPN, SVGIG (reference sequence). V trimming: 3 bases; J trimming: 5 bases; junction bases outside the gene matches: 8. This CDR3 region has 15 residues. The CDR3 is CAWSRRDRGFETQYF. The CDR3 coding sequence is TGTGCCTGGAGCCGCCGGGACAGGGGGTTCGAGACCCAGTACTTC.

The chain couples TRBV2 to TRBJ2-1; 7 nucleotides agree with TRBD2. The junction had 4 bases not matched to a gene; V was cut back by 3 bases and J by 2 bases. This CDR3 has 15 residues. Germline V gene sequence: CDR1 SNHLY, CDR2 FYNNEI. CDR3 DNA: TGTGCCAGCAGTGACTGGACTAGGGCCTACAATGAGCAGTTCTTC. Residues: CASSDWTRAYNEQFF. The whole variable domain, remainder taken from reference TRBV2 and TRBJ2-1, is EPEVTQTPSHQVTQMGQEVILRCVPISNHLYFYWYRQILGQKVEFLVSFYNNEISEKSEIFDDQFSVERPDGSNFTLKIRSTKLEDSAMYFCASSDWTRAYNEQFFGPGTRLTVL.

The rearrangement joins TRBV6-6 to TRBJ2-7; no clear D gene. CDR1 MNHNY and CDR2 SVGAGI come from the germline V gene (reference sequence). V was pared by 0 bases and J by 2 bases, with 5 bases between. The CDR3 loop spans 13 amino acids. The CDR3 reads CASSYSGAYEQYF. The CDR3 DNA reads as TGTGCCAGCAGTTACTCGGGTGCCTACGAGCAGTACTTC.

The chain joins TRBV5-1 to TRBJ2-7; 9 bases align to TRBD1. V lost 0 bases and J lost 6; bases outside the gene matches: 1. Germline loops: CDR1 SGHRS, CDR2 YFSETQ. CDR3 size: 13 residues. CDR3 sequence reads: CASSLGQGVEQYF. CDR3 DNA sequence: TGCGCCAGCAGCTTGGGACAGGGGGTCGAGCAGTACTTC.

The CDR3, as DNA: TGCGCCAGCAGCCACCTCCCGGGGAATGGCGGCTACACCTTC. This translates into CASSHLPGNGGYTF. The genes are TRBV4-1 and TRBJ1-2; D unresolved. This CDR3 contains 14 residues. Germline CDR1 MGHRA, CDR2 YSYEKL. With 3 bases removed from V and 8 bases from J, the gap between germline ends came to 16 bases.

The V and J genes are TRBV10-3 and TRBJ2-5; maybe TRBD2 (5 bases). Germline V gene sequence: CDR1 ENHRY, CDR2 SYGVKD. Trimming removed 7 bases at V and 4 bases at J, with 13 bases between. The CDR3 totals 13 residues. The CDR3 DNA is TGTGCCATCAAGGGAGAGGTGGGAGAGACCCAGTACTTC. Protein product: CAIKGEVGETQYF.

As for this clone: The junction departs from the called germline gene at one end, perhaps through a read error. This chain connects TRBV5-3 to TRBJ2-1; D gene ambiguous. TRBV5-3 belongs to the ORF category, with a function that is uncertain. This CDR3 is built from 12 residues. The CDR3 is CASSFKYNEQFF. Written as DNA, the CDR3 is TGTGCCAGCAGCTTTAAATACAATGAGCAGTTCTTC.